This entry concerns a single TCR beta chain. Its antigen is undetermined. The V gene's germline CDR1 is SQVTM and CDR2 ANQGSEA. V trimming: 5 bases; J trimming: 8 bases; junction bases outside the gene matches: 5. The CDR3 extends over 12 amino acids. The data derive from a study of radiotherapy plus CTLA-4 blockade in lung cancer. Overall study findings and caveats: Tumor-origin TCR clones grew in blood after radiotherapy plus ipilimumab.

The method was immunoSEQ multiplex PCR; TCRdb's version includes in-frame clones alone and lacks a portion of them. The profile covers about 88,000 clones, with 60% to 80% appearing a single time and about 14% taken by the ten largest. The sequence was collected from a human donor with non-small cell lung cancer that progressed on radiotherapy plus ipilimumab. The sequencing here drew on peripheral blood, taken from a patient treated with radiotherapy plus ipilimumab. The chain carries TRBV29-1 and TRBJ1-2, with 10 bases aligning to TRBD1. The CDR3 region has the DNA TGCAGCGTTCGACAGGGGGCTTGGGGCTACACCTTC. This sequence encodes CSVRQGAWGYTF.